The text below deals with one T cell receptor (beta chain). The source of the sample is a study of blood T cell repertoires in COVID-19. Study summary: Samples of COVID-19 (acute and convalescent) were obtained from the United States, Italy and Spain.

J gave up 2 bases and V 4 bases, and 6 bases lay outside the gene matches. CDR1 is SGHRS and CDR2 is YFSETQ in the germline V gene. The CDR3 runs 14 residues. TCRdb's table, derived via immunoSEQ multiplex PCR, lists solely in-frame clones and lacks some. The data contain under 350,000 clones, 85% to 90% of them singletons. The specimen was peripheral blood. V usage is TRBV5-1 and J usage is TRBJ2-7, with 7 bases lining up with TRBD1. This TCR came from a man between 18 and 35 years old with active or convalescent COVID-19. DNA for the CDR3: TGCGCCAGCAGCCTGACAGGGCGGACCTACGAGCAGTACTTC. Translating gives CASSLTGRTYEQYF.